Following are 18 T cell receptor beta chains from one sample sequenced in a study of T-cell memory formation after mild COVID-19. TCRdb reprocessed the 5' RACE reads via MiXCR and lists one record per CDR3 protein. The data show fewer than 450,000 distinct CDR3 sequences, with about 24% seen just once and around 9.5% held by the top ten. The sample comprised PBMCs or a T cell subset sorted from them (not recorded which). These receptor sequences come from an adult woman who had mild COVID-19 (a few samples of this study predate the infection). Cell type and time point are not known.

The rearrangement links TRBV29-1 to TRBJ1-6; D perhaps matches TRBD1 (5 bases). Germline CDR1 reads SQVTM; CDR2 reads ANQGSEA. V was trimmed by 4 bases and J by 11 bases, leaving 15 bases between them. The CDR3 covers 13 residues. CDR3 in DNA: TGCAGCGTTGGTGAGGGGTATAGGGCACCCCTCCACTTT. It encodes CSVGEGYRAPLHF.

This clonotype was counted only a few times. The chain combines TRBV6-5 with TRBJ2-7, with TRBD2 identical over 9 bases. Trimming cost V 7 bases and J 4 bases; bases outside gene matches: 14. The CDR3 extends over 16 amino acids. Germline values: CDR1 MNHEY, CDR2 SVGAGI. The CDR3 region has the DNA TGTGCCAGCACCAAGGGTCGAGGGACTAGCTCATACGAGCAGTACTTC. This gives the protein CASTKGRGTSSYEQYF.

The CDR3 region is CASSFGTTKEQFF. The CDR3 DNA sequence: TGCGCCAGCAGCTTCGGGACTACAAAAGAGCAGTTCTTC. The J gene is TRBJ2-1, the V gene TRBV5-1, with 7 bases aligning to TRBD2. This CDR3 comprises 13 residues. From germline, CDR1 is SGHRS and CDR2 YFSETQ. V shed 2 bases and J 10 bases; nucleotides not matched to a gene: 6.

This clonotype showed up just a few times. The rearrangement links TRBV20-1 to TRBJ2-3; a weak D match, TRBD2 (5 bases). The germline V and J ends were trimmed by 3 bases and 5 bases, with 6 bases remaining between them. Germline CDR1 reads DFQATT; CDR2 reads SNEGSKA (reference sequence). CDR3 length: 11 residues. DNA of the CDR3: TGCAGTGCTAGCCGGGGAGATACGCAGTATTTT. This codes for CSASRGDTQYF.

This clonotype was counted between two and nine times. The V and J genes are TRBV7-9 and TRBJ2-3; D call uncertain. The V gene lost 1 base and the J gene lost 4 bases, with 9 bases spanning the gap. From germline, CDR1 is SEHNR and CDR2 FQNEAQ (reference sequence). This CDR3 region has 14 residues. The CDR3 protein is CASSLVVLPDTQYF. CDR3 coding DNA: TGTGCCAGCAGCTTAGTGGTCCTGCCAGATACGCAGTATTTT.

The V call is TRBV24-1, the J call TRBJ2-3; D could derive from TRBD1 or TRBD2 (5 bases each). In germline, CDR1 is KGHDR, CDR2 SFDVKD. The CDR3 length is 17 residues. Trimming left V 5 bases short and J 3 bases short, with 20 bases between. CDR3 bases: TGTGCCACCAGTGGGCCCATGGGGGTGGTAGGTACAGATACGCAGTATTTT. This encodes CATSGPMGVVGTDTQYF.

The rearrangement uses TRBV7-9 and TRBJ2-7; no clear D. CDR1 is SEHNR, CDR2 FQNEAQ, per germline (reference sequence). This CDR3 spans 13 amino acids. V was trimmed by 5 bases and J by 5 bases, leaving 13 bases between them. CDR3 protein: CASSPRRGNEQYF. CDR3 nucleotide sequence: TGTGCCAGCAGCCCTCGGAGAGGCAACGAGCAGTACTTC.

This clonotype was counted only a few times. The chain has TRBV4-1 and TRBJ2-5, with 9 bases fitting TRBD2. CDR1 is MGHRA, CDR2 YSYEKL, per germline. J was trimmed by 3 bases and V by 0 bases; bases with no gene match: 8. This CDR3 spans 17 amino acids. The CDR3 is CASSQEVAGGFKETQYF. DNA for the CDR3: TGCGCCAGCAGCCAAGAGGTGGCGGGGGGGTTTAAAGAGACCCAGTACTTC.

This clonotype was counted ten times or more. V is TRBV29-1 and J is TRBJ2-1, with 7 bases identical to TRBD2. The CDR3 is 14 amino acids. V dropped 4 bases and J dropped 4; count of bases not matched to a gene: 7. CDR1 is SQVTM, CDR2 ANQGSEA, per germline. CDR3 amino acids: CSVAKRGAYNEQFF. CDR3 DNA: TGCAGCGTTGCTAAGCGGGGCGCGTACAATGAGCAGTTCTTC.

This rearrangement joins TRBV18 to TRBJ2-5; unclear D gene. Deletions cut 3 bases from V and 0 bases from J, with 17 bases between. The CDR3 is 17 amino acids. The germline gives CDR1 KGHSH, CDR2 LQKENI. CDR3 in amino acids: CASSPLGWVENQETQYF. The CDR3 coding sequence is TGTGCCAGCTCACCCCTAGGTTGGGTAGAGAACCAAGAGACCCAGTACTTC.

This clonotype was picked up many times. The CDR3 bases are TGTGCCAGCAGCTTAGAGGGGGCTGGGGAGCTGTTTTTT. Translating it yields CASSLEGAGELFF. The chain combines TRBV7-6 with TRBJ2-2; TRBD1 matches 7 bases. The germline V gene has CDR1 SGHVS and CDR2 FNYEAQ. V gave up 1 base and J gave up 8 bases; unmatched junction bases: 1. The CDR3 length is 13 residues.

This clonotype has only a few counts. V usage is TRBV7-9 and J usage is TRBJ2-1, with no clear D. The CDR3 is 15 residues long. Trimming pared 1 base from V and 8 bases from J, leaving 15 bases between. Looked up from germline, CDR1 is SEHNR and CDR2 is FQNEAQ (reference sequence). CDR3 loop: CASSLGVSPLDEQFF. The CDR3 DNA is TGTGCCAGCAGCTTAGGGGTTTCCCCCTTGGATGAGCAGTTCTTC.

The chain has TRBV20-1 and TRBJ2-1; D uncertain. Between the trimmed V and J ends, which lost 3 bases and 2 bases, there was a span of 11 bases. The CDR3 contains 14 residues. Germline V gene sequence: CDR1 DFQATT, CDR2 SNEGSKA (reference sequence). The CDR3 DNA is TGCAGTGCTAGCGAGAATCTCCCCTACAATGAGCAGTTCTTC. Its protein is CSASENLPYNEQFF.

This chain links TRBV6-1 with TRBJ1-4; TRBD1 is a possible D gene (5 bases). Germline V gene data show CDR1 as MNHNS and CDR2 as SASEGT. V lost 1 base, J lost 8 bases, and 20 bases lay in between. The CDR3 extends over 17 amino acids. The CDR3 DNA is TGTGCCAGCAGTGAAGGAAGGCCTCGGGGGATTAGGGAAAAACTGTTTTTT. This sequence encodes CASSEGRPRGIREKLFF.

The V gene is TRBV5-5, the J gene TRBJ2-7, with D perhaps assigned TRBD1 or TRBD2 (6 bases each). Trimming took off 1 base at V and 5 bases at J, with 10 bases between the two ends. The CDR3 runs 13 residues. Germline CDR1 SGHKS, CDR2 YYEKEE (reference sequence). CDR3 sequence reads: CASSLPGADEQYF. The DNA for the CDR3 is TGTGCCAGCAGCTTGCCGGGGGCCGACGAGCAGTACTTC.

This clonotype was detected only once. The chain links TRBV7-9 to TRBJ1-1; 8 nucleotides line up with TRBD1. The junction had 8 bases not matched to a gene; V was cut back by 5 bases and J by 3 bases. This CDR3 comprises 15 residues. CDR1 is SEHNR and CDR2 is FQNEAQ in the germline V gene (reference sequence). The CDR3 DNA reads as TGTGCCAGCAGCCTCCCGGACAGGGTGCACACTGAAGCTTTCTTT. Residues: CASSLPDRVHTEAFF.

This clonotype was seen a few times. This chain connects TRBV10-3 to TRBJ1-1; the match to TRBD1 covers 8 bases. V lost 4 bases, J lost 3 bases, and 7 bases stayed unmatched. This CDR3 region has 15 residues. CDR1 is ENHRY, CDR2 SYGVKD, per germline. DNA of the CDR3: TGTGCCATCAGTGCATCCACAGGGGGGGACACTGAAGCTTTCTTT. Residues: CAISASTGGDTEAFF.

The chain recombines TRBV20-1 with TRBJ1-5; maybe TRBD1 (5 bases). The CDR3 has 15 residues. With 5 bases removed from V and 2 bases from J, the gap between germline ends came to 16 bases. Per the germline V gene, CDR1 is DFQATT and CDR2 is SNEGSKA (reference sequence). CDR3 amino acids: CSAGARTGGNQPQHF. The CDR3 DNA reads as TGCAGTGCTGGGGCCCGGACGGGGGGCAATCAGCCCCAGCATTTT.